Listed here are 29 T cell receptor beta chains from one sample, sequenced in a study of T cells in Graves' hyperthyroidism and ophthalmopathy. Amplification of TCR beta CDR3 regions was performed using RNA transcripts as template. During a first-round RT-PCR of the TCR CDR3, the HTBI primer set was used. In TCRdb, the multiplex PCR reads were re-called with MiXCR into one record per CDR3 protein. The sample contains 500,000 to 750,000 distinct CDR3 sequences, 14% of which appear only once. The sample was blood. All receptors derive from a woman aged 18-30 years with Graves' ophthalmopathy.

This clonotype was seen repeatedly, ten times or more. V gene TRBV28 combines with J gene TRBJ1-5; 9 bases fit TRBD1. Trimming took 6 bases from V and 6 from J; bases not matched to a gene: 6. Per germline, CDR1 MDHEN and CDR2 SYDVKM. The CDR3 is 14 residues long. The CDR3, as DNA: TGTGCCAGCAGACAAGGGGACAGGGTTCAGCCCCAGCATTTT. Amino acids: CASRQGDRVQPQHF.

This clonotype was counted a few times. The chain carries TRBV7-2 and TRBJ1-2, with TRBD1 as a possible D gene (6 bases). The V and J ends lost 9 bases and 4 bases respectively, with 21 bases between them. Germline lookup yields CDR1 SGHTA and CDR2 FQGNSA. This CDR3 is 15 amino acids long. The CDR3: CASSPVGAAIYGYTF. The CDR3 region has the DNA TGTGCCAGTAGCCCGGTGGGGGCAGCTATCTATGGCTACACCTTC. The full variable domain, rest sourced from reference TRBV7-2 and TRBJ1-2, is GAGVSQSPSNKVTEKGKDVELRCDPISGHTALYWYRQSLGQGLEFLIYFQGNSAPDKSGLPSDRFSAERTGGSVSTLTIQRTQQEDSAVYLCASSPVGAAIYGYTFGSGTRLTVV.

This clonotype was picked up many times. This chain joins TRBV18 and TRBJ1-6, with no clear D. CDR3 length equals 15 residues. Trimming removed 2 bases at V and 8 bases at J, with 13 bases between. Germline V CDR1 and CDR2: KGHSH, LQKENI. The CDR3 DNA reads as TGTGCCAGCTCACCAGGTGCTGTAGAGGATTCACCCCTCCACTTT. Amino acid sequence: CASSPGAVEDSPLHF.

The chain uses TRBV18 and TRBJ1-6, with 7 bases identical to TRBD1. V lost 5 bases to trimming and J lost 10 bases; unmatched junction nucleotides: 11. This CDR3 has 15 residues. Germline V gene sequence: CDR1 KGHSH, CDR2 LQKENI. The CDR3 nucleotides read TGTGCCAGCTCATTATCCCGGGACAGTATGTCACCCCTCCACTTT. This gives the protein CASSLSRDSMSPLHF.

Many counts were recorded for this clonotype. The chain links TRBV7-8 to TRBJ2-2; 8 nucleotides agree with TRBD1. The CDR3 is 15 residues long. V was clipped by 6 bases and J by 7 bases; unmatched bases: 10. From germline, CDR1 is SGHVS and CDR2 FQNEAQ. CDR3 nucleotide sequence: TGTGCCAGCAGTCGCAGGGGGCCGTACATCGGGGAGCTGTTTTTT. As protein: CASSRRGPYIGELFF.

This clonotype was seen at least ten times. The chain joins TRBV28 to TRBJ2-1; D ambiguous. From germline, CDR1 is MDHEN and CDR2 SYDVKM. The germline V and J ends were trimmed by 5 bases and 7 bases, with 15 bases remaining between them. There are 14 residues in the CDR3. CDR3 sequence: CASSPRAPINEQFF. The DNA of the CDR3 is TGTGCCAGCAGTCCCCGGGCCCCCATTAATGAGCAGTTCTTC.

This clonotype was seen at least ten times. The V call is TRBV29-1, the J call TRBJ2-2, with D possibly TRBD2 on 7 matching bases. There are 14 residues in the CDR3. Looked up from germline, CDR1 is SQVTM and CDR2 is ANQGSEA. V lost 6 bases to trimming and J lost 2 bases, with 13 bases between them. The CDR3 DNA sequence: TGCAGCGTGCCAGCGGGGACAAACACCGGGGAGCTGTTTTTT. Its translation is CSVPAGTNTGELFF.

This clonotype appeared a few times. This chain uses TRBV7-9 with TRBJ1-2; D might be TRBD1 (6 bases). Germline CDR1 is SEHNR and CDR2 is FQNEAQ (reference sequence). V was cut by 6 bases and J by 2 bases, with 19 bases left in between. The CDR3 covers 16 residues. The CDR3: CASREHHRVANYGYTF. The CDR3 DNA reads TGTGCCAGCAGGGAACACCACAGGGTTGCCAACTATGGCTACACCTTC.

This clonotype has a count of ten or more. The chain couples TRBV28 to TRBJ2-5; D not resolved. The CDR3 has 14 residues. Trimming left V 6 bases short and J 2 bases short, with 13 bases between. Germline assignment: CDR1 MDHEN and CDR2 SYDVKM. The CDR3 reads CASSPRHLQETQYF. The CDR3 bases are TGTGCCAGCAGCCCGAGACACTTACAAGAGACCCAGTACTTC.

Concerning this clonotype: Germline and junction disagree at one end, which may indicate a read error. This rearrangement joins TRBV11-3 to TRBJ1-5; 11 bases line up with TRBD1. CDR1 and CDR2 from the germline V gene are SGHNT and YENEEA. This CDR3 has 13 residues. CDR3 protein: CVSSAEGTGGGHF. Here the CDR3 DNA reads TGTGTCAGCAGCGCCGAAGGGACAGGGGGAGGGCATTTT.

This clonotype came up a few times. CDR3 DNA: TGTGCCAGCAGAAGCCGTGGGACAGGGGGACGATGGGGGCAGTTCTTC. Residues: CASRSRGTGGRWGQFF. The V and J genes are TRBV5-6 and TRBJ2-1; 11 bases map to TRBD1. The J segment lost 12 bases and the V segment lost 5 bases, leaving 16 bases of the junction unmatched. The CDR3 extends over 16 amino acids. Germline lookup yields CDR1 SGHDT and CDR2 YYEEEE.

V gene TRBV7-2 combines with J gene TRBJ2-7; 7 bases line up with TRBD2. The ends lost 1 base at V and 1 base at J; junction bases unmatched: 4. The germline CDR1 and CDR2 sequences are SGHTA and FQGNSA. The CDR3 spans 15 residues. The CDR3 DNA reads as TGTGCCAGCAGCTTAGAGGGGAGGGCGTCCTACGAGCAGTACTTC. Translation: CASSLEGRASYEQYF.

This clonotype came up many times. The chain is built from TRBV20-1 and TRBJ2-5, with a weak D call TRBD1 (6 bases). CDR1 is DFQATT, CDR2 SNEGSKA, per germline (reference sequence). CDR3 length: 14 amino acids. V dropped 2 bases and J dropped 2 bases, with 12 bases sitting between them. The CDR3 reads CSARRGTSQETQYF. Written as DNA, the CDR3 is TGCAGTGCTAGAAGGGGGACATCACAAGAGACCCAGTACTTC.

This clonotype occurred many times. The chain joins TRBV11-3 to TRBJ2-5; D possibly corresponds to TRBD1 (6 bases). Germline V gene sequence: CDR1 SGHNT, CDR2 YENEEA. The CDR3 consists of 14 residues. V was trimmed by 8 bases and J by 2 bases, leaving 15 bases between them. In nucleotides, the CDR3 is TGTGCCAGCCAGGGGTCGTGGGGGCAAGAGACCCAGTACTTC. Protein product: CASQGSWGQETQYF.

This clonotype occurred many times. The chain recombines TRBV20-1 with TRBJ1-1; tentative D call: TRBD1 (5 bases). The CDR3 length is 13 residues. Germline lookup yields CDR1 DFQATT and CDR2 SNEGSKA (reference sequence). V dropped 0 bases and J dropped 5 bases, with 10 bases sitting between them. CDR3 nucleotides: TGCAGTGCTAGAGATGGGGGGAGGACTGAAGCTTTCTTT. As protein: CSARDGGRTEAFF.

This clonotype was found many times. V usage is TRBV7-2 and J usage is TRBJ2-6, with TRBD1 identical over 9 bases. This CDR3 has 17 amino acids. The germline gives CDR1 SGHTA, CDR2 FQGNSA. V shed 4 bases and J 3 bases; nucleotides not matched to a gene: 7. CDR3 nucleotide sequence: TGTGCCAGCAGCTGGGGACAGGGTAGCGGTGGGGCCAACGTCCTGACTTTC. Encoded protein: CASSWGQGSGGANVLTF.

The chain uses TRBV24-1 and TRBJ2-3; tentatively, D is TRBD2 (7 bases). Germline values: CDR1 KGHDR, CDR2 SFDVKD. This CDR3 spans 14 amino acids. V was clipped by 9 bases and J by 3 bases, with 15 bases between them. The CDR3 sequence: CATGGGSGTDTQYF. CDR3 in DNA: TGTGCCACCGGGGGCGGGAGCGGGACAGATACGCAGTATTTT.

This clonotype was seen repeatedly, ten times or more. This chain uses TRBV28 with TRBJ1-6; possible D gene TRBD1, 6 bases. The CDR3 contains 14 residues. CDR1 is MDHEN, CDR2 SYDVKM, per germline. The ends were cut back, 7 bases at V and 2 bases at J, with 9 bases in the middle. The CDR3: CASTDRTYNSPLHF. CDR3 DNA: TGTGCCAGCACGGACAGAACCTATAATTCACCCCTCCACTTT.

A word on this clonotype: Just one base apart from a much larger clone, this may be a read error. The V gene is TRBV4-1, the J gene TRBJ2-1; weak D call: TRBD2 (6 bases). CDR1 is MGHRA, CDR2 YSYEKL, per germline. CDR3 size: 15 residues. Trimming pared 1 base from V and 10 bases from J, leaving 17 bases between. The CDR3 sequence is CASSQVSGEAYEQFF. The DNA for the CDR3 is TGCGCCAGCAGCCAAGTGTCCGGGGAGGCCTACGAGCAGTTCTTC.

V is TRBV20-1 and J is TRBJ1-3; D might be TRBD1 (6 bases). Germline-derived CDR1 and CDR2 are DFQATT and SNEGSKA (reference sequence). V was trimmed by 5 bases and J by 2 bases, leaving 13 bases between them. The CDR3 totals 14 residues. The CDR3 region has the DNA TGCAGTGCTGAGAACAGGGAGCCTGGAAACACCATATATTTT. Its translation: CSAENREPGNTIYF.

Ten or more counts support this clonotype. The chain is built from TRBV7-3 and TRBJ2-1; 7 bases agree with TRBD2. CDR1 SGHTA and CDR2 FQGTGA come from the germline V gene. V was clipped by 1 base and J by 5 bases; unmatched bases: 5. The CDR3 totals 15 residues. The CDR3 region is CASSLRMGGDNEQFF. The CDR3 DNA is TGTGCCAGCAGCTTAAGGATGGGAGGGGACAATGAGCAGTTCTTC.

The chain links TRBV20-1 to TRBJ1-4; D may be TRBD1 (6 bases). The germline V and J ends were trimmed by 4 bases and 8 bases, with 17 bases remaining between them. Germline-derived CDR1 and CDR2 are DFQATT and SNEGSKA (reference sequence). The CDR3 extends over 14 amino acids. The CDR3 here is CSATGGGASEKLFF. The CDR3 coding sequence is TGCAGTGCTACCGGGGGGGGGGCGAGCGAAAAACTGTTTTTT.

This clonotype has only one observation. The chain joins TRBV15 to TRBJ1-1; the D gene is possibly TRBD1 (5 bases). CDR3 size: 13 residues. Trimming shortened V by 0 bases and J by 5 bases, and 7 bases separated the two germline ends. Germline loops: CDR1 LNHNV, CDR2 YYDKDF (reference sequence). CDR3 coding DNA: TGTGCCACCAGCAGAGATCAGGGAACTGAAGCTTTCTTT. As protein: CATSRDQGTEAFF. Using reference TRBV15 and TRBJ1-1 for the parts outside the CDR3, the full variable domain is DAMVIQNPRYQVTQFGKPVTLSCSQTLNHNVMYWYQQKSSQAPKLLFHYYDKDFNNEADTPDNFQSRRPNTSFCFLDIRSPGLGDTAMYLCATSRDQGTEAFFGQGTRLTVV.

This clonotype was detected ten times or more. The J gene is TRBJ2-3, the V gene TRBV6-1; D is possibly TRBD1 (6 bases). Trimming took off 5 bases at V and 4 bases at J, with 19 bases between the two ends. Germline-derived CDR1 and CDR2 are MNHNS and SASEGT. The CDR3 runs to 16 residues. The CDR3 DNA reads TGTGCCAGCAGTCTTTCGAAAGGGGGAATGCCAGATACGCAGTATTTT. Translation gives CASSLSKGGMPDTQYF.

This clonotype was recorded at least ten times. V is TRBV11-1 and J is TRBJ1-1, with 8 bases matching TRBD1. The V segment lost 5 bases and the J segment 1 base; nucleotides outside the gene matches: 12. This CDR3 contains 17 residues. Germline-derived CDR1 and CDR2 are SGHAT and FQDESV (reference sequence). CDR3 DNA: TGTGCCAGCAGCAGAGCCCCAGGGGGCGTACCGAACACTGAAGCTTTCTTT. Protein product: CASSRAPGGVPNTEAFF.

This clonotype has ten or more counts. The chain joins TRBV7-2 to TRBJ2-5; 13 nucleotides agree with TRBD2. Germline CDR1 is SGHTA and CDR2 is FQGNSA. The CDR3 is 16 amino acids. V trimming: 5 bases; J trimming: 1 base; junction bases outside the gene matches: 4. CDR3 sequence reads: CASSRLAGGLQETQYF. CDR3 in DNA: TGTGCCAGCAGCCGACTAGCGGGAGGCCTCCAAGAGACCCAGTACTTC.

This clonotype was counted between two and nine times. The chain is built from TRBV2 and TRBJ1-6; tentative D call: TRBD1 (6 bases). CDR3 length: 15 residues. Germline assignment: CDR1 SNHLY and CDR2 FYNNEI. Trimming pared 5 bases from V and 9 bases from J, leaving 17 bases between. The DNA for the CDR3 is TGTGCCAGCAGTTTGGGGACAACTAGCTCTTCACCCCTCCACTTT. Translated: CASSLGTTSSSPLHF.

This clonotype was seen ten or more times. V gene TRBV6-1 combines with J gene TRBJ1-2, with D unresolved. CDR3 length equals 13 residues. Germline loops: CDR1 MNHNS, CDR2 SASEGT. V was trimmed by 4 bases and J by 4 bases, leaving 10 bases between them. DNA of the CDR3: TGTGCCAGCAGTGCGTCTGGGGTCTATGGCTACACCTTC. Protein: CASSASGVYGYTF.

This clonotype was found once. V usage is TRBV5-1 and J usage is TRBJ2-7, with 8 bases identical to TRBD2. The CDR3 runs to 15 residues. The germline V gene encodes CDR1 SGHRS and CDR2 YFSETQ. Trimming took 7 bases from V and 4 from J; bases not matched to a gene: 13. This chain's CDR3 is CASGLEAGVSYEQYF. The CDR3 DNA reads TGCGCCAGCGGTTTGGAAGCGGGAGTGTCTTACGAGCAGTACTTC.